The 27 T cell receptor beta chains listed next were all sequenced from one sample in a study of shared clonotypes between healthy human individuals. The table came from immunoSEQ multiplex PCR; TCRdb's copy has only in-frame clones and leaves some out. Seen here are some 2.1 million clones, 93% observed once, and the top ten hold more than 1.5%. In the naive CD8 group, cells lacked CD45RO and were positively selected for CCR7, so terminally differentiated effector memory CD45RA+ cells were left out. The sequenced sample was naive CD8+ T cells from PBMCs. These receptors were collected from a man aged 18 to 29 in good health. Some clones in this sample may be carry-over from other donors' samples.

The chain recombines TRBV7-9 with TRBJ2-7; possibly TRBD1 for D (5 bases). V lost 5 bases, J lost 7 bases, and 18 bases lay in between. The CDR3 totals 14 residues. CDR1 and CDR2 from the germline V gene are SEHNR and FQNEAQ (reference sequence). The CDR3 sequence: CASSLDKGRREQYF. The CDR3 DNA reads TGTGCCAGCAGCCTCGACAAGGGGCGTAGGGAGCAGTACTTC.

The genes are TRBV28 and TRBJ1-1; D unclear. The CDR3 loop spans 14 amino acids. V gave up 3 bases and J gave up 1 base, with 9 bases separating them. Germline V gene lookup returns CDR1 MDHEN and CDR2 SYDVKM. This CDR3 reads CASSFYTGNTEAFF. In DNA form, the CDR3 reads TGTGCCAGCAGTTTTTATACGGGGAACACTGAAGCTTTCTTT.

The sample holds one count of this clone. CDR3 protein: CASSFVGTGIDEQYF. CDR3 coding DNA: TGTGCCAGCAGTTTTGTGGGGACAGGGATCGACGAGCAGTACTTC. The chain recombines TRBV27 with TRBJ2-7; 9 nucleotides align to TRBD1. CDR3 size: 15 residues. V was pared by 3 bases and J by 5 bases, with 8 bases of the junction left unmatched. Per germline, CDR1 MNHEY and CDR2 SMNVEV (reference sequence).

The genes are TRBV28 and TRBJ2-7; unclear D gene. Germline CDR1 reads MDHEN; CDR2 reads SYDVKM. CDR3 length equals 17 residues. V shed 1 base and J shed 2 bases, with 18 bases lying between them. CDR3 bases: TGTGCCAGCAGTTTATTCATCTCCCGGACCCTACCCTACGAGCAGTACTTC. Amino acid sequence: CASSLFISRTLPYEQYF.

This rearrangement joins TRBV5-8 to TRBJ1-2, with D perhaps matching TRBD1 (5 bases). From germline, CDR1 is SGHTS and CDR2 YDEGEE. The CDR3 extends over 14 amino acids. V lost 3 bases and J lost 5, with 14 bases in between. CDR3 loop: CASSWGPNGYGYTF. CDR3 sequence (DNA): TGTGCCAGCAGCTGGGGCCCCAATGGTTATGGCTACACCTTC.

The genes are TRBV11-3 and TRBJ2-7, with D hard to call. The CDR3 consists of 13 residues. V was pared by 5 bases and J by 0 bases, with 8 bases between. The germline V gene encodes CDR1 SGHNT and CDR2 YENEEA. The CDR3 is CASSVTYSYEQYF. As DNA, the CDR3 is TGTGCCAGCAGCGTGACCTACTCCTACGAGCAGTACTTC.

Comments on this clone: Other nucleotide sequences in the sample specify the same CDR3. This chain connects TRBV7-8 to TRBJ2-3, with D unclear. The CDR3 consists of 15 residues. The V and J ends lost 1 base and 2 bases respectively, with 10 bases between them. Germline V gene sequence: CDR1 SGHVS, CDR2 FQNEAQ. The CDR3 nucleotides read TGTGCCAGCAGCTTAGTCCGAGGACCCACAGATACGCAGTATTTT. Protein product: CASSLVRGPTDTQYF.

In this sample, this clone turned up once. Here the CDR3 reads CASSESLAGDSYNEQFF. CDR3 in DNA: TGCGCCAGCAGTGAGTCGCTAGCGGGGGATTCCTACAATGAGCAGTTCTTC. The chain links TRBV10-1 to TRBJ2-1; 10 positions agree with TRBD2. Trimming removed 0 bases from V and 1 base from J; junction bases left unmatched: 3. In germline, CDR1 is WNHNN, CDR2 SYGVQD (reference sequence). This CDR3 has 17 residues.

The chain combines TRBV7-9 with TRBJ1-2, with D perhaps matching TRBD1 (5 bases). Per the germline V gene, CDR1 is SEHNR and CDR2 is FQNEAQ (reference sequence). Trimming left V 5 bases short and J 7 bases short, with 8 bases between. This CDR3 region has 11 residues. Here the CDR3 DNA reads TGTGCCAGCAGCCGGGACGGTGGCTACACCTTC. Translation gives CASSRDGGYTF.

Comment on this clone: Sequence at one end of the junction differs from germline and may be a read error. This chain links TRBV10-3 with TRBJ1-1; D gene unclear. The CDR3 is 11 amino acids. Germline V gene lookup returns CDR1 ENHRY and CDR2 SYGVKD. CDR3 DNA: TGTGCCATCAGTGAGGGACGGGATACGAAATTT. Its protein is CAISEGRDTKF.

The chain links TRBV7-8 to TRBJ1-1; 8 nucleotides align to TRBD1. Trimming took 3 bases from V and 4 from J; bases not matched to a gene: 1. The germline V gene has CDR1 SGHVS and CDR2 FQNEAQ. This CDR3 spans 13 amino acids. In DNA form, the CDR3 reads TGTGCCAGCAGCTTCGACAGGGGCACTGAAGCTTTCTTT. Amino acid sequence: CASSFDRGTEAFF.

This chain links TRBV28 with TRBJ2-5; possible D gene TRBD1, 5 bases. CDR1 is MDHEN and CDR2 is SYDVKM in the germline V gene. The CDR3 spans 15 residues. Trimming took 6 bases from V and 0 from J, leaving 14 bases between them. CDR3 amino acids: CASSLRTTNQETQYF. DNA for the CDR3: TGTGCCAGCAGCCTAAGGACAACCAACCAAGAGACCCAGTACTTC.

In DNA, the CDR3 is TGTGCCAGCAGCTCTAGTTCGGGGGTGAACACTGAAGCTTTCTTT. Its protein product is CASSSSSGVNTEAFF. The chain carries TRBV7-9 and TRBJ1-1, with D tentatively TRBD1 (5 bases). Germline lookup yields CDR1 SEHNR and CDR2 FQNEAQ (reference sequence). V gave up 4 bases and J gave up 0 bases, with 12 bases separating them. There are 15 residues in the CDR3.

A single count supports this clone. The chain carries TRBV28 and TRBJ2-2; 8 bases line up with TRBD1. Germline V gene lookup returns CDR1 MDHEN and CDR2 SYDVKM. This CDR3 is built from 17 residues. Trimming took 2 bases from V and 6 from J; bases not matched to a gene: 11. The CDR3 nucleotides are TGTGCCAGCAGTTTACCGACAGGGGTTAGTAGCGCCGGGGAGCTGTTTTTT. This codes for CASSLPTGVSSAGELFF. Complete variable domain (other parts from reference TRBV28 and TRBJ2-2): DVKVTQSSRYLVKRTGEKVFLECVQDMDHENMFWYRQDPGLGLRLIYFSYDVKMKEKGDIPEGYSVSREKKERFSLILESASTNQTSMYLCASSLPTGVSSAGELFFGEGSRLTVL.

This rearrangement joins TRBV19 to TRBJ1-2; no definite D call. CDR1 is LNHDA and CDR2 is SQIVND in the germline V gene (reference sequence). This CDR3 region has 13 residues. The V and J ends lost 4 bases and 5 bases respectively, with 11 bases between them. CDR3: CASSTGLWYGYTF. The CDR3 coding sequence is TGTGCCAGTAGTACAGGTCTTTGGTATGGCTACACCTTC.

The chain recombines TRBV28 with TRBJ1-1; D gene ambiguous. Trimming removed 1 base at V and 0 bases at J, with 12 bases between. This CDR3 is built from 16 residues. Germline CDR1 MDHEN, CDR2 SYDVKM. CDR3 region: CASSLSRSFMNTEAFF. CDR3 DNA: TGTGCCAGCAGTTTATCACGCAGCTTTATGAACACTGAAGCTTTCTTT.

The chain joins TRBV7-9 to TRBJ2-7, with TRBD2 matching over 9 bases. The germline V gene has CDR1 SEHNR and CDR2 FQNEAQ (reference sequence). The junction had 11 bases not matched to a gene; V was cut back by 5 bases and J by 3 bases. This CDR3 is 16 amino acids long. DNA of the CDR3: TGTGCCAGCAGCCCAAAGCTAGCGGGAATTCTCTACGAGCAGTACTTC. Its translation is CASSPKLAGILYEQYF.

The chain combines TRBV11-1 with TRBJ2-3; 7 bases map to TRBD2. V shed 5 bases, J shed 3 bases, and the junction held 17 bases outside the gene matches. Germline V gene sequence: CDR1 SGHAT, CDR2 FQDESV (reference sequence). The CDR3 runs to 18 residues. CDR3: CASSHPIRRERETDTQYF. The CDR3 coding sequence is TGTGCCAGCAGCCACCCCATCAGGCGGGAGCGTGAAACAGATACGCAGTATTTT.

This chain links TRBV9 with TRBJ2-1, with TRBD2 matching 8 bases. V was clipped by 5 bases and J by 2 bases; unmatched bases: 6. The CDR3 loop spans 15 amino acids. Germline CDR1 reads SGDLS; CDR2 reads YYNGEE. The CDR3 nucleotides read TGTGCCAGCAGTACTAGCGGAACAACCTACAATGAGCAGTTCTTC. Residues: CASSTSGTTYNEQFF.

CDR3 loop: CASSPTRTGGSRIIFYGYTF. The CDR3 DNA is TGTGCCAGCAGTCCGACCCGGACAGGGGGCTCTAGGATTATCTTCTATGGCTACACCTTC. This chain uses TRBV28 with TRBJ1-2, with 11 bases that match TRBD1. This CDR3 comprises 20 residues. Germline V gene data show CDR1 as MDHEN and CDR2 as SYDVKM. V lost 5 bases and J lost 4; bases outside the gene matches: 21.

This clone occurred once. The rearrangement uses TRBV5-1 and TRBJ2-2, with TRBD2 identical over 10 bases. Germline V gene sequence: CDR1 SGHRS, CDR2 YFSETQ. The CDR3 runs 16 residues. V trimming: 4 bases; J trimming: 3 bases; junction bases outside the gene matches: 6. CDR3 sequence (DNA): TGCGCCAGCAGCCTATTGACTAGCGGGTACACCGGGGAGCTGTTTTTT. Its translation: CASSLLTSGYTGELFF.

The rearrangement joins TRBV5-8 to TRBJ1-2; the D gene is possibly TRBD1 (6 bases). The germline V and J ends were trimmed by 4 bases and 7 bases, with 17 bases remaining between them. The CDR3 sequence is 14 residues long. Germline CDR1 is SGHTS and CDR2 is YDEGEE. The CDR3: CASSATGTSAGYTF. The CDR3 DNA is TGTGCCAGCAGCGCTACAGGGACAAGTGCTGGCTACACCTTC.

The chain uses TRBV9 and TRBJ1-2; D is undetermined. V lost 3 bases to trimming and J lost 8 bases, with 17 bases between them. The CDR3 is 14 residues long. Per germline, CDR1 SGDLS and CDR2 YYNGEE. The CDR3 bases are TGTGCCAGCAGCGAGACCGCCTATTATGGGGGCTACACCTTC. Encoded protein: CASSETAYYGGYTF.

This chain connects TRBV2 to TRBJ2-7, with 8 positions matching TRBD1. V was clipped by 1 base and J by 3 bases; unmatched bases: 14. The CDR3 is 18 residues long. CDR1 and CDR2 (germline): SNHLY, FYNNEI. The CDR3 sequence is CASSEGLMRTGKGYEQYF. The CDR3 bases are TGTGCCAGCAGTGAAGGACTCATGAGGACAGGGAAGGGCTACGAGCAGTACTTC. The full variable domain, with the rest looked up from reference TRBV2 and TRBJ2-7, is EPEVTQTPSHQVTQMGQEVILRCVPISNHLYFYWYRQILGQKVEFLVSFYNNEISEKSEIFDDQFSVERPDGSNFTLKIRSTKLEDSAMYFCASSEGLMRTGKGYEQYFGPGTRLTVT.

The CDR3 here is CASSPPSLAGAYNEQFF. The CDR3 nucleotides are TGTGCCAGCTCACCACCGTCGCTAGCGGGGGCCTACAATGAGCAGTTCTTC. J is TRBJ2-1 and V is TRBV18; TRBD2 matches 10 bases. CDR1 KGHSH and CDR2 LQKENI come from the germline V gene. The CDR3 is 17 residues long. V lost 0 bases and J lost 2; bases outside the gene matches: 4. Complete variable domain (other parts from reference TRBV18 and TRBJ2-1): NAGVMQNPRHLVRRRGQEARLRCSPMKGHSHVYWYRQLPEEGLKFMVYLQKENIIDESGMPKERFSAEFPKEGPSILRIQQVVRGDSAAYFCASSPPSLAGAYNEQFFGPGTRLTVL.

The V call is TRBV10-3, the J call TRBJ2-2; D not certain. The V end lost 11 bases, the J end lost 5 bases, and 12 bases lay between the germline ends. Germline V gene sequence: CDR1 ENHRY, CDR2 SYGVKD. The length of the CDR3 is 12 residues. The CDR3 reads CAATDSTGELFF. CDR3 sequence (DNA): TGTGCCGCCACAGATTCAACCGGGGAGCTGTTTTTT.

This chain links TRBV14 with TRBJ1-4; D ambiguous. CDR3 length: 15 residues. Germline-derived CDR1 and CDR2 are SGHDN and FVKESK. Between the trimmed V and J ends, which lost 4 bases and 8 bases, there was a span of 17 bases. The chain's CDR3 is CASSPFGPLSEKLFF. The DNA of the CDR3 is TGTGCCAGCAGCCCATTCGGGCCTCTTTCAGAAAAACTGTTTTTT.